Following are 26 T cell receptor beta chains from one sample sequenced in a study of OX40 agonist ivuxolimab in advanced cancers. Sequencing was performed with immunoSEQ multiplex PCR; in TCRdb, only in-frame clones are kept and a portion is missing. The data show about 27,000 clones, over 75% seen once. Source: CD4+ or CD8+ T cells sorted from blood, taken in a trial of the OX40 agonist ivuxolimab. These receptor sequences come from an adult with an advanced solid tumor such as melanoma, head and neck, liver or kidney cancer.

The chain carries TRBV11-1 and TRBJ2-3; 12 bases line up with TRBD2. Germline V gene data show CDR1 as SGHAT and CDR2 as FQDESV (reference sequence). Unmatched junction bases numbered 1, after V lost 5 bases and J lost 1 base. The CDR3 length is 15 residues. The CDR3 sequence is CASSRTSGGTDTQYF. CDR3 in DNA: TGTGCCAGCAGCCGGACTAGCGGGGGCACAGATACGCAGTATTTT.

This clone appeared a few times. The rearrangement links TRBV9 to TRBJ2-3; TRBD1 aligns across 8 bases. Unmatched junction bases numbered 8, after V lost 3 bases and J lost 2 bases. This CDR3 comprises 16 residues. Germline V CDR1 and CDR2: SGDLS, YYNGEE. CDR3 in DNA: TGTGCCAGCAGCGCGCCCCGGGACAGGCCCACAGATACGCAGTATTTT. It yields the protein CASSAPRDRPTDTQYF.

For this clone: Germline and junction disagree at one end, which may indicate a read error. CDR3 residues: CASSGYTDTQYF. For the CDR3, the DNA is TGTGCCAGTAGCGGGTACACAGATACGCAGTATTTT. The V gene is TRBV9, the J gene TRBJ2-3, with 7 positions matching TRBD2. The CDR3 spans 12 residues. Germline CDR1 SGDLS, CDR2 YYNGEE.

This clone was counted a few times. This rearrangement joins TRBV4-3 to TRBJ1-1, with unresolved D. Germline CDR1 is LGHNA and CDR2 is YSLEER. Trimming took 0 bases from V and 7 from J, leaving 6 bases between them. This CDR3 contains 12 residues. The DNA of the CDR3 is TGCGCCAGCAGCCAAGATCGGGTTGAAGCTTTCTTT. Amino acid sequence: CASSQDRVEAFF.

This rearrangement joins TRBV13 to TRBJ1-6; TRBD1 matches at 10 bases. Germline values: CDR1 PRHDT, CDR2 FYEKMQ (reference sequence). The CDR3 sequence is 14 residues long. After removal of 5 bases from V and 10 bases from J, the junction contained 5 bases not matched to a gene. The CDR3 sequence is CASSLGQGNSPLHF. DNA of the CDR3: TGTGCCAGCAGCCTGGGACAGGGGAACTCACCCCTCCACTTT.

With respect to this clone: The same CDR3 is also encoded by other DNA sequences in this sample. The gene calls are TRBV30 and TRBJ1-2, with D possibly TRBD1 on 6 matching bases. The germline V gene encodes CDR1 GTSNPN and CDR2 SVGIG (reference sequence). V lost 0 bases, J lost 8 bases, and 16 bases lay in between. This CDR3 contains 14 residues. The DNA of the CDR3 is TGTGCCTGGAGTGTTGGAGGGGGGGGGACGGGCTACACCTTC. Translation: CAWSVGGGGTGYTF.

Concerning this clone itself: A junction boundary mismatches the germline segment, possibly from a read error. The chain uses TRBV27 and TRBJ2-2; perhaps TRBD2 as D (7 bases). This CDR3 is 14 amino acids long. Germline V gene lookup returns CDR1 MNHEY and CDR2 SMNVEV (reference sequence). The CDR3 nucleotides read TGTGCCAGCAGTTTAACTAGCGTCCCAGGGGAGCTGCTTTTT. Protein sequence: CASSLTSVPGELLF.

DNA of the CDR3: TGTGCCAGCAGTCCTATCGCTTTTGACCCGAATAATTCACCCCTCCACTTT. It encodes CASSPIAFDPNNSPLHF. The chain uses TRBV28 and TRBJ1-6; D is uncertain. CDR1 is MDHEN and CDR2 is SYDVKM in the germline V gene. The CDR3 has 17 amino acids. The V end was cut by 5 bases, the J end by 5 bases, with 19 bases between.

CDR3 sequence reads: CASSQEWVPDEKLFF. CDR3 DNA sequence: TGTGCCAGCAGCCAAGAGTGGGTTCCGGATGAAAAACTGTTTTTT. The genes are TRBV14 and TRBJ1-4; D gene ambiguous. CDR3 length: 15 amino acids. V lost 0 bases to trimming and J lost 6 bases, with 11 bases between them. Looked up from germline, CDR1 is SGHDN and CDR2 is FVKESK.

This chain links TRBV19 with TRBJ1-1; D is ambiguous. This CDR3 has 12 residues. The ends were cut back, 7 bases at V and 6 bases at J, with 12 bases in the middle. Germline CDR1 and CDR2: LNHDA and SQIVND (reference sequence). The CDR3 DNA is TGTGCCAGTAATACTGGCAGTTCTGAAGCTTTCTTT. This codes for CASNTGSSEAFF.

As concerns this clone: An end of the junction does not agree with germline; a read error may underlie this. The chain recombines TRBV5-4 with TRBJ2-5, with D perhaps TRBD2 (6 bases). Germline assignment: CDR1 SGHNT and CDR2 YYREEE (reference sequence). CDR3 length: 15 residues. CDR3: CASSHNVAGRETRYF. In DNA, the CDR3 is TGTGCCAGCAGCCACAACGTCGCGGGGAGAGAGACCCGGTACTTC.

The rearrangement links TRBV4-1 to TRBJ1-2; 10 bases match TRBD1. This CDR3 has 15 residues. The germline V gene has CDR1 MGHRA and CDR2 YSYEKL. V was pared by 4 bases and J by 4 bases, with 6 bases of the junction left unmatched. CDR3 region: CASSLGTGDGYGYTF. Written as DNA, the CDR3 is TGCGCCAGCAGCCTTGGGACAGGGGATGGCTATGGCTACACCTTC.

This clone came up once. The genes are TRBV4-3 and TRBJ2-7; D call uncertain. This CDR3 comprises 11 residues. Germline CDR1 reads LGHNA; CDR2 reads YSLEER. Trimming took off 8 bases at V and 0 bases at J, with 5 bases between the two ends. CDR3 in amino acids: CASGSSYEQYF. The CDR3 nucleotides read TGCGCCAGCGGTAGCTCCTACGAGCAGTACTTC.

This chain joins TRBV30 and TRBJ1-2; possibly TRBD1 for D (5 bases). Per the germline V gene, CDR1 is GTSNPN and CDR2 is SVGIG (reference sequence). Trimming cost V 1 base and J 7 bases, with 10 bases left between them. This CDR3 contains 12 residues. The CDR3: CAWSGLTVGYTF. The CDR3 DNA sequence: TGTGCCTGGAGTGGACTGACAGTTGGCTACACCTTC.

V and J are TRBV7-6 and TRBJ2-3; a possible D gene is TRBD1 (6 bases). This CDR3 region has 17 residues. The V and J ends lost 2 bases and 0 bases respectively, with 15 bases between them. The germline CDR1 and CDR2 sequences are SGHVS and FNYEAQ. The CDR3 DNA sequence: TGTGCCAGCAGCTTAACCCCAGGGGCTCGTAGCACAGATACGCAGTATTTT. Protein sequence: CASSLTPGARSTDTQYF.

The rearrangement joins TRBV19 to TRBJ1-2, with D perhaps TRBD1 (5 bases). The length of the CDR3 is 15 residues. V lost 3 bases and J 4 bases, leaving 15 bases between the germline ends. Germline-derived CDR1 and CDR2 are LNHDA and SQIVND (reference sequence). DNA of the CDR3: TGTGCCAGTAGTATTGTCGGGGGAATAGGCTATGGCTACACCTTC. It yields the protein CASSIVGGIGYGYTF.

The rearrangement uses TRBV5-1 and TRBJ2-5; D ambiguous. V shed 4 bases and J shed 13 bases, with 11 bases lying between them. The CDR3 has 10 amino acids. Germline V gene sequence: CDR1 SGHRS, CDR2 YFSETQ. The chain's CDR3 is CASSPRPPYF. CDR3 nucleotides: TGCGCCAGCAGCCCGAGACCACCGTACTTC.

A remark on this clone: The sample contains more than one DNA sequence encoding this CDR3. The chain employs TRBV10-3 and TRBJ2-7, with TRBD2 matching over 7 bases. Germline CDR1 reads ENHRY; CDR2 reads SYGVKD. The CDR3 runs to 13 residues. The trim removed 0 bases at V and 5 bases at J, leaving 1 base unmatched. The CDR3 loop reads CAISESRGDEQYF. The CDR3 nucleotides read TGTGCCATCAGTGAGTCTCGGGGGGACGAGCAGTACTTC.

This rearrangement joins TRBV6-6 to TRBJ1-6, with a weak D call TRBD1 (6 bases). The germline gives CDR1 MNHNY, CDR2 SVGAGI (reference sequence). V lost 0 bases and J lost 6, with 9 bases in between. This CDR3 region has 15 residues. CDR3 sequence reads: CASSYSKGGNSPLHF. The CDR3 DNA reads TGTGCCAGCAGTTACTCGAAGGGGGGTAATTCACCCCTCCACTTT.

The rearrangement uses TRBV7-9 and TRBJ2-1; no definite D call. Germline loops: CDR1 SEHNR, CDR2 FQNEAQ (reference sequence). V was shortened by 10 bases and J by 8 bases, with 15 bases between the two germline ends. The CDR3 is made up of 12 amino acids. CDR3: CATEGWVYEQFF. As DNA, the CDR3 is TGTGCCACCGAAGGATGGGTGTATGAGCAGTTCTTC.

The chain links TRBV15 to TRBJ2-7; 7 nucleotides align to TRBD1. Trimming took 0 bases from V and 5 from J; bases not matched to a gene: 7. The V gene's germline CDR1 is LNHNV and CDR2 YYDKDF (reference sequence). The CDR3 has 15 amino acids. In nucleotides, the CDR3 is TGTGCCACCAGCAGAGATCGAGGGACAGCGGACGAGCAGTACTTC. It is translated as CATSRDRGTADEQYF.

V and J are TRBV7-3 and TRBJ1-2; TRBD1 might be the D (5 bases). V shed 5 bases and J shed 6 bases, with 16 bases lying between them. CDR1 is SGHTA, CDR2 FQGTGA, per germline. The CDR3 loop spans 14 amino acids. The DNA of the CDR3 is TGTGCCAGCAGCCCAGTGGGGGGTGTTAATGGCTACACCTTC. Protein product: CASSPVGGVNGYTF.

The chain uses TRBV6-5 and TRBJ2-7; D is possibly TRBD1 (5 bases). The V gene's germline CDR1 is MNHEY and CDR2 SVGAGI. There are 13 residues in the CDR3. V was pared by 6 bases and J by 0 bases, with 9 bases between. CDR3 coding DNA: TGTGCCAGCAGCTTGACAGCCTCCTACGAGCAGTACTTC. Its protein product is CASSLTASYEQYF.

V usage is TRBV7-9 and J usage is TRBJ1-2, with 7 bases matching TRBD1. This CDR3 has 16 residues. CDR1 and CDR2 from the germline V gene are SEHNR and FQNEAQ (reference sequence). With V trimmed by 4 bases and J by 4 bases, 12 bases remained unmatched. This CDR3 is CASSSLRDRITYGYTF. The CDR3 DNA reads as TGTGCCAGCAGCTCGTTACGGGACAGAATAACCTATGGCTACACCTTC.

V and J are TRBV13 and TRBJ2-1; D call uncertain. The CDR3 extends over 11 amino acids. Trimming stripped 0 bases from V and 6 bases from J, with 0 bases between. From germline, CDR1 is PRHDT and CDR2 FYEKMQ (reference sequence). The chain's CDR3 is CASSLGNEQFF. CDR3 DNA: TGTGCCAGCAGCTTAGGCAATGAGCAGTTCTTC.

This chain joins TRBV4-1 and TRBJ2-7; D is uncertain. The CDR3 is made up of 15 amino acids. Germline CDR1 reads MGHRA; CDR2 reads YSYEKL. Trimming took off 4 bases at V and 1 base at J, with 14 bases between the two ends. The CDR3: CASSLAAGGSYEQYF. The CDR3 region has the DNA TGCGCCAGCAGCCTGGCGGCAGGCGGATCCTACGAGCAGTACTTC.